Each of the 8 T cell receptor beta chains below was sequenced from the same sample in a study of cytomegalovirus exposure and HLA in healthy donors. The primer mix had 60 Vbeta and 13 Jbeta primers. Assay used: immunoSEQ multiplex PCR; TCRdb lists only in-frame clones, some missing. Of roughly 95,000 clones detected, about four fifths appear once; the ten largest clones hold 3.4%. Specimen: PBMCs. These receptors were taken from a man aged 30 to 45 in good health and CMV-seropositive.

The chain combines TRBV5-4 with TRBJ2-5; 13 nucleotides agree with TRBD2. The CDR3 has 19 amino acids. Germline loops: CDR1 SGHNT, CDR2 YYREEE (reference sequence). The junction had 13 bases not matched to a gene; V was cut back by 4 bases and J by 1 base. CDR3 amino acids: CASSTGLAGVGTTQETQYF. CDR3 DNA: TGTGCCAGCAGCACCGGACTAGCGGGAGTAGGCACAACCCAAGAGACCCAGTACTTC.

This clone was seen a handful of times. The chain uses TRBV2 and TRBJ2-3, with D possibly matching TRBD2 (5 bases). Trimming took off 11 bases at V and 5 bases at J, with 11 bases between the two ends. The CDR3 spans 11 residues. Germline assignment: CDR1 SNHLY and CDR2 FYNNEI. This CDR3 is CAGLRVDTQYF. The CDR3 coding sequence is TGTGCCGGACTTCGGGTAGATACGCAGTATTTT.

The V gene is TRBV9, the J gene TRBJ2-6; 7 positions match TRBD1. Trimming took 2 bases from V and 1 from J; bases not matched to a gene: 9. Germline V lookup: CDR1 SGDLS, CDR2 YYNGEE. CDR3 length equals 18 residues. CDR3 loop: CASSVHRQGRSGANVLTF. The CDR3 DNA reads TGTGCCAGCAGCGTCCATAGACAGGGTCGTTCTGGGGCCAACGTCCTGACTTTC.

The CDR3 is CASSESMVRGQVETQYF. Written as DNA, the CDR3 is TGCGCCAGCAGTGAGTCGATGGTCAGGGGGCAGGTGGAGACCCAGTACTTC. J is TRBJ2-5 and V is TRBV10-1, with 8 bases that match TRBD1. CDR1 is WNHNN and CDR2 is SYGVQD in the germline V gene (reference sequence). The CDR3 is 17 amino acids. V gave up 0 bases and J gave up 5 bases; unmatched junction bases: 11.

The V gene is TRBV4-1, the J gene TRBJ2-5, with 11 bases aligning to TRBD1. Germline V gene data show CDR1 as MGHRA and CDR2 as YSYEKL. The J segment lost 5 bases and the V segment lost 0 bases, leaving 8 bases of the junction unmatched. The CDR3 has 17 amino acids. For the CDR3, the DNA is TGCGCCAGCAGCCAAGATCAAGGGACAGGGGGTGTGGAGACCCAGTACTTC. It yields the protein CASSQDQGTGGVETQYF.

The CDR3, as DNA: TGCGCCAGCAGCCCGACAGGGGACGATCAGCCCCAGCATTTT. Its translation is CASSPTGDDQPQHF. This chain connects TRBV5-1 to TRBJ1-5, with 8 positions matching TRBD1. This CDR3 comprises 14 residues. V dropped 4 bases and J dropped 5; count of bases not matched to a gene: 5. The germline gives CDR1 SGHRS, CDR2 YFSETQ.

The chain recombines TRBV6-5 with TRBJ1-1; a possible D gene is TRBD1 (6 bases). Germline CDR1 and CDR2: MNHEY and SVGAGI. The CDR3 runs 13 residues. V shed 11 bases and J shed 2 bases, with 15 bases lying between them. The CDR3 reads CALDRSENTEAFF. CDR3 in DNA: TGTGCCCTAGACAGGTCGGAAAACACTGAAGCTTTCTTT.

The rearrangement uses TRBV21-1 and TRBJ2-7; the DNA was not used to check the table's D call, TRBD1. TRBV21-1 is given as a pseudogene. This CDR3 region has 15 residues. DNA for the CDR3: TGTGCCAGCAGCCCAAAGGGGGACAGAGCCTACGAGCAGTACTTC. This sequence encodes CASSPKGDRAYEQYF.